This T cell receptor (beta chain) was recovered during a study of CD8+ T cells in alopecia areata. Overall study: Once tofacitinib had been taken for 6 to 18 months, 6 months off drug followed.

Trimming cost V 5 bases and J 7 bases, with 11 bases left between them. CDR1 GTSNPN and CDR2 SVGIG come from the germline V gene (reference sequence). The CDR3 is 11 amino acids. Findings and limits, study-wide: Just one nonresponder means the tie between baseline CD8+ expansion and response stays uncertain. In scalp and blood during tofacitinib, many expanded lesional clones persisted.

Extraction and reverse transcription of RNA yielded cDNA as the sequencing template. Some clones are missing from TCRdb's copy, which holds only in-frame ones; the method was immunoSEQ multiplex PCR. Of 80,000 to 95,000 clones listed, roughly two fifths were seen once; the top ten hold less than 20%. Indicated treatment: oral pan-JAK inhibitor, 5-10 mg twice daily. Individuals with alopecia areata gave both lesional scalp punch biopsies and peripheral blood for collection. As to this clone: As yet, its antigen is unknown.

The source is a human donor with alopecia areata. Sequencing was performed on CD8+ T cells sorted from blood, taken at week 24, from a patient treated with tofacitinib. The chain is built from TRBV30 and TRBJ1-2, with TRBD1 as a possible D gene (5 bases). The CDR3 protein is CAWESGFGYTF. CDR3 DNA: TGTGCCTGGGAATCAGGGTTTGGCTACACCTTC.